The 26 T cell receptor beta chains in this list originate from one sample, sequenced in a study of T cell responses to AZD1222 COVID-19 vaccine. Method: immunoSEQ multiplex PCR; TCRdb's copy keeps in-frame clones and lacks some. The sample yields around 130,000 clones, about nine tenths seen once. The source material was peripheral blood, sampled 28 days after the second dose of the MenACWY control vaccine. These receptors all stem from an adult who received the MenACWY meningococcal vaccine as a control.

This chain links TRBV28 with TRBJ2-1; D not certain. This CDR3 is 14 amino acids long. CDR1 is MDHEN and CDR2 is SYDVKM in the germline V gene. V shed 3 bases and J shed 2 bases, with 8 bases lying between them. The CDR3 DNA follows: TGTGCCAGCAGTTTGGGCGGAACCTACAATGAGCAGTTCTTC. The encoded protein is CASSLGGTYNEQFF.

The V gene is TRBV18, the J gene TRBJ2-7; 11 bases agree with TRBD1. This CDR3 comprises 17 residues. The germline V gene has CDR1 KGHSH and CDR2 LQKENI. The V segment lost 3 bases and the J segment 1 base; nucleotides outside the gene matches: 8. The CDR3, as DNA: TGTGCCAGCTCACCGGGACAGGGGGGTCGACTGTCCTACGAGCAGTACTTC. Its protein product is CASSPGQGGRLSYEQYF.

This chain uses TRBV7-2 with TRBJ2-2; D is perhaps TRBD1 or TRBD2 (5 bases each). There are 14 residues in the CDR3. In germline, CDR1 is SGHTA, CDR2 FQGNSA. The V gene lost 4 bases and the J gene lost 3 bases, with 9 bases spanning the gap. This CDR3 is CASSWDDHTGELFF. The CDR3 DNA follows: TGTGCCAGCAGCTGGGACGACCACACCGGGGAGCTGTTTTTT.

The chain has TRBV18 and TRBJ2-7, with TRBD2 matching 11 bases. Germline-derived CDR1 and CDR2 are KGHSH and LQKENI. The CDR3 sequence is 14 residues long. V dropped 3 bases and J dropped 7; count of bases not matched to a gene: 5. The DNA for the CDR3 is TGTGCCAGCTCACCGGGACTAGCGGAGGTAGAGCAGTACTTC. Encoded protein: CASSPGLAEVEQYF. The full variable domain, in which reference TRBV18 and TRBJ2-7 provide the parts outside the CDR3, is NAGVMQNPRHLVRRRGQEARLRCSPMKGHSHVYWYRQLPEEGLKFMVYLQKENIIDESGMPKERFSAEFPKEGPSILRIQQVVRGDSAAYFCASSPGLAEVEQYFGPGTRLTVT.

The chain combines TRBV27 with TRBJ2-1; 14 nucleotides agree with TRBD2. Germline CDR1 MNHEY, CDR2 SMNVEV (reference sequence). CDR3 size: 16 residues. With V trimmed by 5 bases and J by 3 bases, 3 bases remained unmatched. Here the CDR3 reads CASSPGTSGSYNEQFF. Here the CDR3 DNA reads TGTGCCAGCAGTCCCGGGACTAGCGGGAGCTACAATGAGCAGTTCTTC.

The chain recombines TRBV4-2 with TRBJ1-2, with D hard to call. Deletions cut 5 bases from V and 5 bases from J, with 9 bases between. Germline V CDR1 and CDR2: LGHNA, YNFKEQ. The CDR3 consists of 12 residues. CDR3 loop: CASSTPTYGYTF. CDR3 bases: TGTGCCAGCAGCACACCCACGTATGGCTACACCTTC.

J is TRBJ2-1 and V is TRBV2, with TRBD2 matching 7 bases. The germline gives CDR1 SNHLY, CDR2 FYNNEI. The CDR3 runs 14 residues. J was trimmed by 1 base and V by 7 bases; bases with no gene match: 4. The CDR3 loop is CASIRGDSYNEQFF. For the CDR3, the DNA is TGTGCCAGCATTCGGGGGGATTCCTACAATGAGCAGTTCTTC.

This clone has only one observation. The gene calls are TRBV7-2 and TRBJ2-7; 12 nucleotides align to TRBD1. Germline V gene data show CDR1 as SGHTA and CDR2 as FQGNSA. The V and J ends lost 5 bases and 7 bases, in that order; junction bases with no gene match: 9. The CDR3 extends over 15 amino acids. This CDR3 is CASSATGQGAYEQYV. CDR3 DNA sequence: TGTGCCAGCAGCGCCACGGGACAGGGGGCTTATGAGCAGTACGTC.

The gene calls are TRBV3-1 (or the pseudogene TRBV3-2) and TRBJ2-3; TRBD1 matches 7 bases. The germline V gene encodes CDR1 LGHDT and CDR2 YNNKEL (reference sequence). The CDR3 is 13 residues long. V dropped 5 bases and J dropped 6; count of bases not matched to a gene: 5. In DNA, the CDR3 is TGTGCCAGCAGCAGGGGGCGCTGGGATACGCAGTATTTT. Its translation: CASSRGRWDTQYF.

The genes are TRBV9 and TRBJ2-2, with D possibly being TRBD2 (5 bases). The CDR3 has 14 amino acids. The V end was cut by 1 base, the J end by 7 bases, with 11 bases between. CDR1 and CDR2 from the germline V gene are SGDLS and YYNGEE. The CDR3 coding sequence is TGTGCCAGCAGCGTACTAGCTGATTTCGGGGAGCTGTTTTTT. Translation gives CASSVLADFGELFF. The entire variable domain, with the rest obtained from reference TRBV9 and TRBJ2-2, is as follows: DSGVTQTPKHLITATGQRVTLRCSPRSGDLSVYWYQQSLDQGLQFLIQYYNGEERAKGNILERFSAQQFPDLHSELNLSSLELGDSALYFCASSVLADFGELFFGEGSRLTVL.

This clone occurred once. The CDR3 protein is CASSLAGVFPGELFF. CDR3 nucleotides: TGTGCCAGCAGTCTAGCGGGAGTTTTCCCCGGGGAGCTGTTTTTT. The chain carries TRBV28 and TRBJ2-2; 10 bases line up with TRBD2. J gave up 6 bases and V 5 bases, and 6 bases lay outside the gene matches. CDR1 MDHEN and CDR2 SYDVKM come from the germline V gene. The CDR3 runs 15 residues.

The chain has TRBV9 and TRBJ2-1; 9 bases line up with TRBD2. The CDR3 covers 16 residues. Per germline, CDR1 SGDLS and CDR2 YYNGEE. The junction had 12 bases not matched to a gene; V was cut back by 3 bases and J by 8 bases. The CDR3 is CASSEPPTSGGDEQFF. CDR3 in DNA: TGTGCCAGCAGCGAGCCCCCGACTAGCGGCGGGGATGAGCAGTTCTTC.

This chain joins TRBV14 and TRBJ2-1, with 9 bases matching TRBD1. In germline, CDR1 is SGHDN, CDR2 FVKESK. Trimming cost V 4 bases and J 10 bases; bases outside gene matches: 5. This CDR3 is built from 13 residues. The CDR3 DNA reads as TGTGCCAGCAGCCGGGACAGGGTAGGGGAGCAGTTCTTC. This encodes CASSRDRVGEQFF.

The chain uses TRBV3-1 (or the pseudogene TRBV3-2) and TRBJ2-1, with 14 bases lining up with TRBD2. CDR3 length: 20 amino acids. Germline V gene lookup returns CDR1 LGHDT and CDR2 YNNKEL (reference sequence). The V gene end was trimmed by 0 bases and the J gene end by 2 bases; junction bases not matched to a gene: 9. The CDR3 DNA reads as TGTGCCAGCAGCCAAGAAGGCAGGGGACTAGCGGGAGTAACCTACAATGAGCAGTTCTTC. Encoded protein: CASSQEGRGLAGVTYNEQFF.

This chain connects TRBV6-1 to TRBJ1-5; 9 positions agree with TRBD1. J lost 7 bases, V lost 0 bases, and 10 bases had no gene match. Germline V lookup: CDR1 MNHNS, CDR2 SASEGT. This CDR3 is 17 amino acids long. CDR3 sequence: CASSEAFNRGPRQPQHF. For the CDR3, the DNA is TGTGCCAGCAGTGAAGCTTTCAACAGGGGGCCAAGGCAGCCCCAGCATTTT.

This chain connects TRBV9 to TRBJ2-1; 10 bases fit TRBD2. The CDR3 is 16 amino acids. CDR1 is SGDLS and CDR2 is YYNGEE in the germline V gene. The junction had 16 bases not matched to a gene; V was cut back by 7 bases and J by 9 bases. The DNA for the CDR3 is TGTGCCAGCGGTAATTTTGAAGCGGGAGGGCCCTCTGAGCAGTTCTTC. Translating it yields CASGNFEAGGPSEQFF.

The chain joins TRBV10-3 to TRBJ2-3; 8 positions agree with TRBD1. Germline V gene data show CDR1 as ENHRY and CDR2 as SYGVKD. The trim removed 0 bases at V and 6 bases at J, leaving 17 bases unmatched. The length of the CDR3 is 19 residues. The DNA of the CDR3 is TGTGCCATCAGTGAGTCGGCTGGGACAGGCCGAGCGGATCTGGATACGCAGTATTTT. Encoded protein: CAISESAGTGRADLDTQYF.

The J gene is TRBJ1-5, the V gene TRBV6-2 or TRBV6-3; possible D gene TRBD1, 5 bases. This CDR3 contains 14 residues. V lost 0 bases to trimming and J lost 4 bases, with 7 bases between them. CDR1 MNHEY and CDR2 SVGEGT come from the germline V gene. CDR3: CASSYSGGNQPQHF. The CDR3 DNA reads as TGTGCCAGCAGTTACTCGGGGGGGAATCAGCCCCAGCATTTT.

This CDR3 is CASSLGGTDTQYF. The DNA of the CDR3 is TGTGCCAGCAGCTTGGGGGGCACAGATACGCAGTATTTT. The V and J genes are TRBV7-9 and TRBJ2-3; perhaps D is TRBD1 or TRBD2 (5 bases each). Germline V CDR1 and CDR2: SEHNR, FQNEAQ (reference sequence). Trimming took 3 bases from V and 1 from J, leaving 5 bases between them. This CDR3 is built from 13 residues.

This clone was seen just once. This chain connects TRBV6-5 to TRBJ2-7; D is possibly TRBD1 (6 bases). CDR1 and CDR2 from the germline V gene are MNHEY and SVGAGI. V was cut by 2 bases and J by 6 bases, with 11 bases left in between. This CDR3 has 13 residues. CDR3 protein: CASSYGGRGEQYF. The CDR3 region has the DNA TGTGCCAGCAGTTACGGGGGCAGGGGCGAGCAGTACTTC.

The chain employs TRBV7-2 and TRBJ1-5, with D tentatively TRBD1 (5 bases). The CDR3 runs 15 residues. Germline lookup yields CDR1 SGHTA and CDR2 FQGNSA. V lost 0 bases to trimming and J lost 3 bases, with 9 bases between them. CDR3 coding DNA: TGTGCCAGCAGCTTAGCCCCAGGGCCCAATCAGCCCCAGCATTTT. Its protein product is CASSLAPGPNQPQHF.

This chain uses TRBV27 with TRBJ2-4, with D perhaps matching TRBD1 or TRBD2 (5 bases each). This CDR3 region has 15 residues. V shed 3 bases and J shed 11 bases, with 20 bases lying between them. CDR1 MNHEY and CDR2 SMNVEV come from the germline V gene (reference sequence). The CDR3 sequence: CASSFSRGSLNVQYF. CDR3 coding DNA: TGTGCCAGCAGTTTTTCCCGGGGCTCATTAAATGTTCAGTACTTC.

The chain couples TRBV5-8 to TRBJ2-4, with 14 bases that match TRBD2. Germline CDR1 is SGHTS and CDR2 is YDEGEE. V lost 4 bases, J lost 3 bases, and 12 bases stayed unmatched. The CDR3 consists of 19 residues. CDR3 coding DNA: TGTGCCAGCAGCGCGGGATACGGACTAGCGGGAGGTGGCAAAAACATTCAGTACTTC. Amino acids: CASSAGYGLAGGGKNIQYF.

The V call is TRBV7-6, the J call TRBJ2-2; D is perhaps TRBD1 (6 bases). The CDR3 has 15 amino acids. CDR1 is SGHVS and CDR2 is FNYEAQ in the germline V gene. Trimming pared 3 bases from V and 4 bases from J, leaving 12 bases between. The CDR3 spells CASSFGPGATGELFF. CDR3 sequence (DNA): TGTGCCAGCAGCTTCGGCCCAGGGGCCACCGGGGAGCTGTTTTTT.

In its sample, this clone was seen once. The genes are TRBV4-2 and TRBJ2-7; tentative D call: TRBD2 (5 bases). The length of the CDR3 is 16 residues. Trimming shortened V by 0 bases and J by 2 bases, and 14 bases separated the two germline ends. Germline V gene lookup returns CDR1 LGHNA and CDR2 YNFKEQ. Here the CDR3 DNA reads TGTGCCAGCAGCCAAGAAGAGGGCGCTAGTGCCTACGAGCAGTACTTC. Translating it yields CASSQEEGASAYEQYF.

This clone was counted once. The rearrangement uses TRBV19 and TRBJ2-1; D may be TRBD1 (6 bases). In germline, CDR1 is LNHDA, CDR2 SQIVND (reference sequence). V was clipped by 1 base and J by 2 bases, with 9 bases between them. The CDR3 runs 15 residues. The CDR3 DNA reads TGTGCCAGTAGTATAGCGTCAGGGGCCTACAATGAGCAGTTCTTC. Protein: CASSIASGAYNEQFF.